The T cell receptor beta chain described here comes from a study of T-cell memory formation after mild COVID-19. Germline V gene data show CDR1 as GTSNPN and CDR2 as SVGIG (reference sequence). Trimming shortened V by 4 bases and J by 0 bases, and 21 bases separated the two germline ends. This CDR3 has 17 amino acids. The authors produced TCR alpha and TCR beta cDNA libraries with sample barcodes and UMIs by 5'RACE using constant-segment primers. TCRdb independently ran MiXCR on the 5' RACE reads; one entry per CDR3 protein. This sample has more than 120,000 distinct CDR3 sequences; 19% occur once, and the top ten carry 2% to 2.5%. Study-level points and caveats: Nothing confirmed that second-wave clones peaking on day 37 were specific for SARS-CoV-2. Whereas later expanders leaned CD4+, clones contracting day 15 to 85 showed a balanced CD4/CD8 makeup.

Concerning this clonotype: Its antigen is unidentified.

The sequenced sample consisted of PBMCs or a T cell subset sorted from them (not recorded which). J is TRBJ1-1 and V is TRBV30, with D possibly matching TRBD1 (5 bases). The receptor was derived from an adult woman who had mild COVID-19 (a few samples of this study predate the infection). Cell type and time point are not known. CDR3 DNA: TGTGCCTGGACGCGCTCGGGAGGGGTCTGGGTGAACACTGAAGCTTTCTTT. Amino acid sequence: CAWTRSGGVWVNTEAFF. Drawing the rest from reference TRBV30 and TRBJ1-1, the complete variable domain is SQTIHQWPATLVQPVGSPLSLECTVEGTSNPNLYWYRQAAGRGLQLLFYSVGIGQISSEVPQNLSASRPQDRQFILSSKKLLLSDSGFYLCAWTRSGGVWVNTEAFFGQGTRLTVV.